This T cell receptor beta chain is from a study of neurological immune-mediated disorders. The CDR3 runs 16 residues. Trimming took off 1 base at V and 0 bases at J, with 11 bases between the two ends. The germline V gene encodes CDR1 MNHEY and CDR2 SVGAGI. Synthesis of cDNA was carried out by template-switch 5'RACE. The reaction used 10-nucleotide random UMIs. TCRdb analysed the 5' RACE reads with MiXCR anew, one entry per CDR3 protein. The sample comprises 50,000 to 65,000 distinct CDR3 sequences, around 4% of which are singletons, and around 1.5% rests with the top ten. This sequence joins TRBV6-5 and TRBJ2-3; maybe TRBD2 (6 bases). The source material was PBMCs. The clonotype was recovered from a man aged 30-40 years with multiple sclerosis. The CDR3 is CASSYWGGSSTDTQYF. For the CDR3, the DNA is TGTGCCAGCAGTTACTGGGGAGGATCTAGCACAGATACGCAGTATTTT.